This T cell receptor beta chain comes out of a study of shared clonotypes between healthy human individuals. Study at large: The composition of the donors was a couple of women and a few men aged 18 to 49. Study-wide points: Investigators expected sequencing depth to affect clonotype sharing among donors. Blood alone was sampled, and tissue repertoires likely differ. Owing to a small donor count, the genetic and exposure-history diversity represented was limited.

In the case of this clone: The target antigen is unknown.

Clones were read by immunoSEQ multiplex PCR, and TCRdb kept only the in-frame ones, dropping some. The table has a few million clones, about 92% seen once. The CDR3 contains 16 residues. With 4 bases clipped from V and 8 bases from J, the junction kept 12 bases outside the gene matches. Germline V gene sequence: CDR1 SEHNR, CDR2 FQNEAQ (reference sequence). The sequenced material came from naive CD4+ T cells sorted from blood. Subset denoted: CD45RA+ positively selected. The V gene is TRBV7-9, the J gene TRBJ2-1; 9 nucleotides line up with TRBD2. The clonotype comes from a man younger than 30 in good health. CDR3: CASSYWEGSGSDEQFF. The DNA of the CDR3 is TGTGCCAGCAGCTACTGGGAGGGTAGCGGGAGTGATGAGCAGTTCTTC.